Listed below are T cell receptor beta chains from one sample, sequenced in a study of blood T cell repertoires in COVID-19. Clones were sequenced by immunoSEQ multiplex PCR, and TCRdb holds only the in-frame ones, with some missing. The sample yields about 390,000 clones, about 87% seen once. Sequenced material: peripheral blood. The receptors here all came from an older woman with COVID-19, enrolled during active disease. The CDR3 runs from the conserved cysteine through the conserved F or W. Fields, in order: J gene, V gene, clone size, D gene, CDR3 protein, CDR3 DNA. The D gene is left open where the match is weak. The size field is filled for only some rows; it gives once, few, many or a size class.

J: TRBJ1-1
V: TRBV7-3
size: few
D: NA
CDR3: CASSQGRGNTEAFF
DNA: TGTGCCAGCAGCCAAGGGCGGGGGAACACTGAAGCTTTCTTT

J: TRBJ1-3
V: TRBV5-1
size: NA
D: NA
CDR3: CASSNTGNTIYF
DNA: TGCGCCAGCAGCAATACAGGAAACACCATATATTTT

J: TRBJ2-3
V: TRBV2
size: once
D: TRBD2
CDR3: CASTGSGGALDTQYF
DNA: TGTGCCAGCACGGGAAGCGGGGGGGCCTTAGATACGCAGTATTTT

J: TRBJ1-2
V: TRBV7-9
size: NA
D: TRBD1
CDR3: CASSLARGQKIGYTF
DNA: TGTGCCAGCAGCTTAGCCAGGGGGCAAAAGATCGGCTACACCTTC

J: TRBJ1-1
V: TRBV2
size: NA
D: TRBD1
CDR3: CASTEGGAWRNTEAFF
DNA: TGTGCCAGCACTGAAGGGGGCGCTTGGAGGAACACTGAAGCTTTCTTT

J: TRBJ1-2
V: TRBV5-1
size: NA
D: TRBD1
CDR3: CASSSVQGSYGYTF
DNA: TGCGCCAGCAGCTCCGTACAGGGGAGTTATGGCTACACCTTC

J: TRBJ1-4
V: TRBV24-1
size: NA
D: NA
CDR3: CATSLGGSANEKLFF
DNA: TGTGCCACCTCGCTGGGGGGTTCGGCTAATGAAAAACTGTTTTTT

J: TRBJ1-5
V: TRBV18
size: once
D: NA
CDR3: CASSPDRNQPQHF
DNA: TGTGCCAGCTCACCAGACAGGAATCAGCCCCAGCATTTT

J: TRBJ1-6
V: TRBV30
size: NA
D: NA
CDR3: CAQTSDRTSSYNSPLHF
DNA: TGTGCCCAAACAAGTGACAGGACTAGCTCCTATAATTCACCCCTCCACTTT

J: TRBJ2-2
V: TRBV5-1
size: NA
D: TRBD2
CDR3: CASSFPRAGENTGELFF
DNA: TGCGCCAGCAGCTTCCCTAGAGCGGGAGAGAACACCGGGGAGCTGTTTTTT

J: TRBJ1-1
V: TRBV5-5
size: NA
D: NA
CDR3: CASSLEAGLRNTEAFF
DNA: TGTGCCAGCAGCTTGGAGGCAGGGCTAAGGAACACTGAAGCTTTCTTT

J: TRBJ2-3
V: TRBV19
size: NA
D: NA
CDR3: CASKARAGGTDTQYF
DNA: TGTGCCAGTAAAGCTAGGGCCGGGGGAACAGATACGCAGTATTTT

J: TRBJ2-3
V: TRBV9
size: NA
D: NA
CDR3: CASSVELLTDTQYF
DNA: TGTGCCAGCAGCGTAGAACTACTCACAGATACGCAGTATTTT

J: TRBJ2-7
V: TRBV19
size: NA
D: NA
CDR3: CASGPRGVDEQYF
DNA: TGTGCCAGTGGCCCCAGGGGCGTAGACGAGCAGTACTTC

J: TRBJ1-2
V: TRBV10-3
size: NA
D: NA
CDR3: CAISAQNYGYTF
DNA: TGTGCCATCAGTGCACAGAACTATGGCTACACCTTC

J: TRBJ2-5
V: TRBV23-1
size: NA
D: TRBD2
CDR3: CASASGGEETQYF
DNA: TGCGCCAGTGCTAGCGGGGGGGAAGAGACCCAGTACTTC

J: TRBJ1-1
V: TRBV18
size: NA
D: NA
CDR3: CASSRGRTTEAFF
DNA: TGTGCCAGCTCTCGCGGTAGAACCACTGAAGCTTTCTTT

J: TRBJ1-5
V: TRBV11-2
size: NA
D: NA
CDR3: CASSLAQGGQPQHF
DNA: TGTGCCAGCAGCTTAGCCCAAGGCGGACAGCCCCAGCATTTT

J: TRBJ2-3
V: TRBV12-5
size: NA
D: TRBD2
CDR3: CASGAGGLSDTQYF
DNA: TGTGCTAGTGGAGCGGGGGGGCTATCAGATACGCAGTATTTT

J: TRBJ2-7
V: TRBV7-8
size: NA
D: NA
CDR3: CASSKSSGNINEQYF
DNA: TGTGCCAGCAGCAAAAGCTCAGGGAACATCAACGAGCAGTACTTC

J: TRBJ2-1
V: TRBV5-4
size: NA
D: NA
CDR3: CASVLSSNEQFF
DNA: TGTGCCAGTGTGCTTAGTTCCAATGAGCAGTTCTTC

J: TRBJ1-1
V: TRBV19
size: NA
D: TRBD1
CDR3: CASIRTGGSAAFF
DNA: TGTGCCAGTATACGGACAGGGGGGTCGGCAGCTTTCTTT

J: TRBJ1-2
V: TRBV6-5
size: few
D: TRBD1
CDR3: CASSYSTGGNYGYTF
DNA: TGTGCCAGCAGTTACTCGACAGGGGGGAACTATGGCTACACCTTC

J: TRBJ1-1
V: TRBV20-1
size: NA
D: NA
CDR3: CSASTGRYAEAFF
DNA: TGCAGTGCTAGTACAGGGCGTTACGCTGAAGCTTTCTTT

J: TRBJ1-1
V: TRBV30
size: NA
D: TRBD1
CDR3: CAWKPGQGGTEAFF
DNA: TGTGCCTGGAAGCCCGGACAGGGGGGCACTGAAGCTTTCTTT

J: TRBJ2-7
V: TRBV3-1/TRBV3-2
size: NA
D: NA
CDR3: CASRPRQSYEQYF
DNA: TGTGCCAGCAGACCGCGACAGTCCTACGAGCAGTACTTC

J: TRBJ2-2
V: TRBV11-3
size: NA
D: NA
CDR3: CASSSWGRGRRTGELFF
DNA: TGTGCCAGCAGCTCCTGGGGCAGGGGAAGACGAACCGGGGAGCTGTTTTTT

J: TRBJ2-5
V: TRBV30
size: once
D: NA
CDR3: CAWGGLGRSGAQYF
DNA: TGTGCCTGGGGAGGGTTAGGGAGGTCCGGCGCCCAGTACTTC

J: TRBJ1-5
V: TRBV6-5
size: NA
D: TRBD1
CDR3: CASSSTGGSNQPQHF
DNA: TGTGCCAGCAGTAGTACAGGGGGAAGCAATCAGCCCCAGCATTTT

J: TRBJ1-2
V: TRBV12-3/TRBV12-4
size: NA
D: NA
CDR3: CASSLDPARGYTF
DNA: TGTGCCAGCAGTTTAGATCCGGCGCGGGGCTACACCTTC

J: TRBJ2-1
V: TRBV10-3
size: NA
D: TRBD2
CDR3: CAISEQRGGWDEQFF
DNA: TGTGCCATCAGTGAGCAGCGGGGGGGTTGGGATGAGCAGTTCTTC

J: TRBJ1-1
V: TRBV9
size: NA
D: NA
CDR3: CASKGPSMNTEAFF
DNA: TGTGCCAGCAAGGGGCCCTCCATGAACACTGAAGCTTTCTTT

J: TRBJ1-4
V: TRBV6-5
size: NA
D: NA
CDR3: CASSPDRLNEKLFF
DNA: TGTGCCAGCAGTCCCGACAGACTTAATGAAAAACTGTTTTTT